Listed below are T cell receptor beta chains from one sample, sequenced in a study of cytomegalovirus exposure and HLA in healthy donors. This table comes from immunoSEQ multiplex PCR, and its TCRdb copy is limited to in-frame clones, with some not included. This table holds roughly 49,000 clones, roughly four fifths found once. Input material: PBMCs. The origin of the receptors is a boy younger than 18 in good health and CMV-seropositive. The CDR3 runs from the conserved cysteine through the conserved F or W. A D gene is named only where the DNA matches it firmly. Size tells how often a clone was seen (once, few, many) or the class of an expanded clone, and some rows leave it out.

d_call | j_call | v_call | clone_size | cdr3_nt | cdr3_aa
NA | TRBJ2-1 | TRBV7-9 | NA | TGTGCCAGCAGCTTAGTGGGGCCTGAGCAGTTCTTC | CASSLVGPEQFF
NA | TRBJ2-7 | TRBV6-1 | NA | TGTGCCAGCAGTGAAGCGGCCCGATACGAGCAGTACTTC | CASSEAARYEQYF
TRBD2 | TRBJ2-3 | TRBV6-5 | NA | TGTGCCAGCAGCTGGACTAGCGGGGACACAGATACGCAGTATTTT | CASSWTSGDTDTQYF
NA | TRBJ1-3 | TRBV7-9 | once | TGTGCACCTCGGGATGTCCACACCATATATTTT | CAPRDVHTIYF
NA | TRBJ2-7 | TRBV20-1 | few | TGCAGTGTTCTCCGAGCCTACGAGCAGTACTTC | CSVLRAYEQYF
NA | TRBJ1-1 | TRBV5-1 | NA | TGCGCCAGCAGCACCCGGACAGAATCCACTGAAGCTTTCTTT | CASSTRTESTEAFF
NA | TRBJ2-3 | TRBV19 | NA | TGTGCCAGTAGTATCTCGTCAGATACGCAGTATTTT | CASSISSDTQYF
NA | TRBJ2-7 | TRBV5-4 | NA | TGTGCCAGCAGCGCCGACAGCTACGAGCAGTACTTC | CASSADSYEQYF
NA | TRBJ1-6 | TRBV6-1 | NA | TGTGCCAGCAGTGAACACCAGGGTTCACCCCTCCACTTT | CASSEHQGSPLHF
NA | TRBJ1-6 | TRBV5-4 | few | TGTGCCAGCAAGTACAGCTCCTATAATTCACCCCTCCACTTT | CASKYSSYNSPLHF
TRBD2 | TRBJ2-7 | TRBV28 | once | TGTGCCAGCAGCCCAGACGGACTAGCGGGGGAAGAGCAGTACTTC | CASSPDGLAGEEQYF
NA | TRBJ1-5 | TRBV29-1 | once | TGCAGCGCCCTGGAGGGTAAGGCCCAGCATTTT | CSALEGKAQHF
TRBD2 | TRBJ2-2 | TRBV6-6 | NA | TGTGCCAGCGCTCTAGCGGGGGGTCCGAACACCGGGGAGCTGTTTTTT | CASALAGGPNTGELFF
NA | TRBJ1-4 | TRBV11-2 | NA | TGTGCCAGCAGCTTAGAGGCGGGGGCCAATGAAAAACTGTTTTTT | CASSLEAGANEKLFF
NA | TRBJ2-1 | TRBV7-8 | NA | TGTGCCAGCAGCTTACAGGGTGGCACCTACAATGAGCAGTTCTTC | CASSLQGGTYNEQFF
NA | TRBJ2-5 | TRBV5-1 | NA | TGCGCCAGCAGCTTCCGGGGTCCGGAGACCCAGTACTTC | CASSFRGPETQYF
NA | TRBJ2-4 | TRBV27 | NA | TGTGCCAGCAGTCCCATCGGCGGCGGGGACAAAAACATTCAGTACTTC | CASSPIGGGDKNIQYF
NA | TRBJ2-1 | TRBV5-1 | NA | TGCGCCAGCTCCTCTACCCCAGGGCCCTTCTACAATGAGCAGTTCTTC | CASSSTPGPFYNEQFF
TRBD2 | TRBJ2-7 | TRBV5-1 | NA | TGCGCCAGCAGCTTGGCCGGGGCTAGCGGGGACTCAGTCTACTTC | CASSLAGASGDSVYF
TRBD1 | TRBJ2-5 | TRBV7-9 | NA | TGTGCCAGCAGCTTTACCGGGACAGCAGGCAGGGAGACCCAGTACTTC | CASSFTGTAGRETQYF
TRBD2 | TRBJ2-7 | TRBV27 | NA | TGTGCCAGCAGTTTGCTAGCGGGGTACGAGCAGTACTTC | CASSLLAGYEQYF
TRBD1 | TRBJ2-7 | TRBV6-1 | NA | TGTGCCAGCCACTTCGACAGGGTCTATTCCGAGCAGTACTTC | CASHFDRVYSEQYF